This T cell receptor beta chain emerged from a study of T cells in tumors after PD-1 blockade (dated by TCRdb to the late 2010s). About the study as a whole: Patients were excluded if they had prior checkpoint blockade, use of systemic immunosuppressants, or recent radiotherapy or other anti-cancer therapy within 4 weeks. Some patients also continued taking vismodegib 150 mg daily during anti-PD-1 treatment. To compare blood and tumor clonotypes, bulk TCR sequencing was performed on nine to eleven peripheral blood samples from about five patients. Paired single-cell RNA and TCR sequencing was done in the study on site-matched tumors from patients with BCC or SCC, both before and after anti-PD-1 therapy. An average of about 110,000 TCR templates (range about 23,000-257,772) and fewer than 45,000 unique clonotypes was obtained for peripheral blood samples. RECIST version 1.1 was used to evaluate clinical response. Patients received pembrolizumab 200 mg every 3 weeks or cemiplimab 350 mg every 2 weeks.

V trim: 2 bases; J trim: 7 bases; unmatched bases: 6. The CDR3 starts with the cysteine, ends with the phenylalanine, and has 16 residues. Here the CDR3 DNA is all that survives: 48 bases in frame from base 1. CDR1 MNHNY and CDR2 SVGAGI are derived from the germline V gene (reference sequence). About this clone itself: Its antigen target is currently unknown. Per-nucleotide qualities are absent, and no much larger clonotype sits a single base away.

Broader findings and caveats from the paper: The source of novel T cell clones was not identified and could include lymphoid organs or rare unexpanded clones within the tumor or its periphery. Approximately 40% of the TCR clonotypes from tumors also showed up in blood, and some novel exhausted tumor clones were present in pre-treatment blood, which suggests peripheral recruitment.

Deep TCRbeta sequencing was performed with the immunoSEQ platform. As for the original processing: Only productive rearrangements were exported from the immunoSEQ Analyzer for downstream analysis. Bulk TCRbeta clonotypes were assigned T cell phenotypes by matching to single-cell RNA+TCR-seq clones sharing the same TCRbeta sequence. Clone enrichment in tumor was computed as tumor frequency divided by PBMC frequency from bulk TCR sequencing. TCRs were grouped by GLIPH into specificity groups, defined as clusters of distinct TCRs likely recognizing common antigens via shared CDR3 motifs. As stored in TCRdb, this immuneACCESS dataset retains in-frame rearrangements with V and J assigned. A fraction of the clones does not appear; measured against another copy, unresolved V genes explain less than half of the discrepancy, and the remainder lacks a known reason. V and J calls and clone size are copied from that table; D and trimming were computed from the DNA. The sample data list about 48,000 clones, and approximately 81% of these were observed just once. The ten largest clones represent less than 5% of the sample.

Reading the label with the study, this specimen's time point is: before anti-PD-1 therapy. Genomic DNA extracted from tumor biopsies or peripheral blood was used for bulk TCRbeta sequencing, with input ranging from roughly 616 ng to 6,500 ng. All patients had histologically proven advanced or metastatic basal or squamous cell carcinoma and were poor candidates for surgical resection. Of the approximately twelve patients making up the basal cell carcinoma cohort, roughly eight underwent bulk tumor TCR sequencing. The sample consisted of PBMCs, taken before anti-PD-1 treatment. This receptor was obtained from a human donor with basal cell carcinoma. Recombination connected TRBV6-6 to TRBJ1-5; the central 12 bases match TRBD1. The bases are TGTGCCAGCAGTTACCGGGGACAGGGGGCCGGGCAGCCCCAGCATTTT. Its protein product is CASSYRGQGAGQPQHF.